The T cell receptor (beta chain) described here comes from a study of blood T cell repertoires in COVID-19. About the research overall: The United States, Italy and Spain supplied acute and convalescent COVID-19 samples. T cells, B-cell-depleted T cells, or PBMCs supplied cDNA or gDNA.

In the authors' methods: From reference gene primer amplification, estimates of nucleated cell counts were derived. Produced via immunoSEQ multiplex PCR; TCRdb's table is partial and in-frame only. V and J calls and clone size are copied from that table; D and trimming were computed from the DNA. The data hold under 300,000 clones, with roughly 88% observed a single time. The CDR3 consists of 15 residues. V lost 0 bases, J lost 4 bases, and 5 bases stayed unmatched. Germline values: CDR1 SGDLS, CDR2 YYNGEE. This clonotype originated in an older woman with acute or convalescent COVID-19. The J gene is TRBJ2-5, the V gene TRBV9; 8 bases match TRBD1. Sequenced: peripheral blood. CDR3 DNA: TGTGCCAGCAGCGTAGGGGGGACAGGAGGAGAGACCCAGTACTTC. Translated, it gives CASSVGGTGGETQYF.